These 25 T cell receptor beta chains share one sample of origin, sequenced in a study of monozygotic twins with inflammatory bowel disease. TCRdb re-analyzed the 5' RACE reads; it lists each CDR3 protein once, without DNA. Here the sample table reports about 380,000 distinct CDR3 sequences. Sequences were obtained from blood. These receptors all come from a human donor with ulcerative colitis or Crohn's disease, or a healthy co-twin of an affected twin (not recorded which).

The genes are TRBV15 and TRBJ1-5; TCRdb names TRBD1, which stays unverified in the absence of DNA. Germline-derived CDR1 and CDR2 are LNHNV and YYDKDF (reference sequence). The CDR3 length is 13 residues. Here the CDR3 reads CATSRKGDQPQHF.

The CDR3 reads CASSYPAGVTNEKLFF. This chain joins TRBV6-5 and TRBJ1-4; checking the TCRdb D call of TRBD1 is not possible without DNA. Germline CDR1 and CDR2: MNHEY and SVGAGI. The CDR3 extends over 16 amino acids.

The chain couples TRBV29-1 to TRBJ1-1; TCRdb's assignment of TRBD1 cannot be checked, as there is no DNA. Per germline, CDR1 SQVTM and CDR2 ANQGSEA. The CDR3 length is 18 residues. The CDR3: CSVEHYDGTGTSNTEAFF.

The chain links TRBV9 to TRBJ2-5; TCRdb outputs TRBD2, but without DNA this stays unchecked. The germline V gene has CDR1 SGDLS and CDR2 YYNGEE. The CDR3 runs to 14 residues. CDR3 amino acids: CASSWDTSQETQYF.

V gene TRBV9 combines with J gene TRBJ1-2. This CDR3 has 18 residues. Germline assignment: CDR1 SGDLS and CDR2 YYNGEE. The CDR3 spells CASTKSGGPWGVHYGYTF.

Here the CDR3 reads CAISDHHPDRNNEQFF. This chain uses TRBV10-3 with TRBJ2-1; without DNA, the TCRdb call of TRBD1 cannot be checked. Germline V gives CDR1 ENHRY, CDR2 SYGVKD. This CDR3 has 16 residues.

The rearrangement uses TRBV11-2 and TRBJ2-3. CDR3 length: 14 residues. Germline V lookup: CDR1 SGHAT, CDR2 FQNNGV. CDR3 in amino acids: CASSFDVSTDTQYF.

This chain joins TRBV4-1 and TRBJ1-2; no DNA is available, so the TRBD1 call from TCRdb remains unchecked. The CDR3 is made up of 15 amino acids. Germline V gene sequence: CDR1 MGHRA, CDR2 YSYEKL. CDR3 in amino acids: CASSQTGGLDYGYTF.

The chain links TRBV9 to TRBJ2-5; the D gene TCRdb calls, TRBD2, cannot be checked with no DNA. The CDR3 runs 17 residues. Germline lookup yields CDR1 SGDLS and CDR2 YYNGEE. CDR3 in amino acids: CASSVAGLAGPQETQYF.

The chain joins TRBV7-2 to TRBJ1-2. Germline CDR1 reads SGHTA; CDR2 reads FQGNSA. CDR3 length: 16 residues. The CDR3 loop reads CASSLGPTLNGNGYTF.

The gene calls are TRBV6-5 and TRBJ2-1; TCRdb returns TRBD1, unconfirmable since there is no DNA. CDR3 length equals 14 residues. From germline, CDR1 is MNHEY and CDR2 SVGAGI. This CDR3 is CASSHRDRYNEQFF.

The chain is built from TRBV11-2 and TRBJ1-1. Germline CDR1 is SGHAT and CDR2 is FQNNGV. The CDR3 has 15 residues. CDR3 loop: CASSFRSGSNTEAFF.

The chain carries TRBV19 and TRBJ2-1. Germline V gene sequence: CDR1 LNHDA, CDR2 SQIVND (reference sequence). CDR3 size: 15 residues. The CDR3 here is CASSERQSSYNEQFF.

CDR3 in amino acids: CASRGGQNYEQYF. This chain links TRBV6-2 or TRBV6-3 with TRBJ2-7; TCRdb indicates TRBD1, and absent DNA this call remains unverified. This CDR3 region has 13 residues. Germline values: CDR1 MNHEY, CDR2 SVGEGT.

The rearrangement uses TRBV5-1 and TRBJ1-1; without DNA, the TCRdb call of TRBD1 cannot be checked. Germline loops: CDR1 SGHRS, CDR2 YFSETQ. This CDR3 region has 17 residues. This CDR3 is CASSLAPLRGVNTEAFF.

CDR3 loop: CASSLWSEIYGYTF. V and J are TRBV5-4 and TRBJ1-2. The CDR3 covers 14 residues. Germline V gene sequence: CDR1 SGHNT, CDR2 YYREEE (reference sequence).

This CDR3 reads CASSQGPRDNSPLHF. This chain connects TRBV4-3 to TRBJ1-6; TCRdb designates TRBD1, a call that cannot be tested without DNA. CDR3 length equals 15 residues. Germline CDR1 LGHNA, CDR2 YSLEER.

The chain has TRBV28 and TRBJ2-7; TCRdb lists TRBD2, though no DNA is available to test this call. The CDR3 totals 14 residues. Germline V gene sequence: CDR1 MDHEN, CDR2 SYDVKM. Here the CDR3 reads CASSLGGVGKEQYF.

The chain joins TRBV18 to TRBJ1-5; no DNA is available, so the TRBD1 call from TCRdb remains unchecked. Per germline, CDR1 KGHSH and CDR2 LQKENI. The CDR3 is made up of 14 amino acids. CDR3 sequence: CASSPGRGHQPQHF.

V gene TRBV7-2 combines with J gene TRBJ1-4; TCRdb reports TRBD1, a call that lacks DNA to check it against. The CDR3 loop spans 16 amino acids. The V gene's germline CDR1 is SGHTA and CDR2 FQGNSA. This CDR3 is CASSLGAGVSQEKLFF.

The gene calls are TRBV5-1 and TRBJ1-6; TCRdb's D gene call, TRBD1, goes unchecked for lack of DNA. The length of the CDR3 is 17 residues. The germline V gene has CDR1 SGHRS and CDR2 YFSETQ. CDR3 in amino acids: CASSLAGTGDNNSPLHF.

V gene TRBV4-2 combines with J gene TRBJ1-4; TCRdb outputs TRBD1, but without DNA this stays unchecked. Germline V CDR1 and CDR2: LGHNA, YNFKEQ. The CDR3 has 16 residues. CDR3 sequence reads: CASSQERTGEGEKLFF.

This chain uses TRBV28 with TRBJ2-3. Germline CDR1 MDHEN, CDR2 SYDVKM. This CDR3 comprises 12 residues. CDR3 in amino acids: CASSLGSQHLYF. The variable domain in full, with the rest retrieved from reference TRBV28 and TRBJ2-3, is DVKVTQSSRYLVKRTGEKVFLECVQDMDHENMFWYRQDPGLGLRLIYFSYDVKMKEKGDIPEGYSVSREKKERFSLILESASTNQTSMYLCASSLGSQHLYFGPGTRLTVL.

The chain links TRBV7-9 to TRBJ1-1; the D gene TCRdb calls, TRBD1, cannot be checked with no DNA. The CDR3 runs to 13 residues. CDR1 SEHNR and CDR2 FQNEAQ come from the germline V gene (reference sequence). The CDR3 region is CASRRQGATEAFF. The full variable domain, rest sourced from reference TRBV7-9 and TRBJ1-1, is DTGVSQNPRHKITKRGQNVTFRCDPISEHNRLYWYRQTLGQGPEFLTYFQNEAQLEKSRLLSDRFSAERPKGSFSTLEIQRTEQGDSAMYLCASRRQGATEAFFGQGTRLTVV.

This chain connects TRBV5-1 to TRBJ2-5. Germline-derived CDR1 and CDR2 are SGHRS and YFSETQ. CDR3 length: 11 residues. CDR3: CASSSTMTQYF.